This is a list of T cell receptor beta chains from one sample in a study of T cell repertoires in cytomegalovirus infection. TCRdb reprocessed the reads via MiXCR and lists one record per CDR3 protein. The sample lists around 130,000 distinct CDR3 sequences, roughly a quarter seen once, with about a third in the top ten. These TCRs are of unknown antigen specificity. Sample: PBMCs, sequenced either directly or after in vitro stimulation (not recorded which). The receptors originated from a human donor in good health (CMV status not recorded). Some clones in this sample may be carry-over from other donors' samples. Each CDR3 is given with its conserved first and last residue. The D gene is left open where the match is weak. Part of the rows lack a size; the others show once, few, many or a class for expanded clones.

j_call: TRBJ2-1; d_call: .; clone_size: few; v_call: TRBV7-8; cdr3_aa: CASRIDSYNEQFF; cdr3_nt: TGTGCCAGCAGGATCGACTCCTACAATGAGCAGTTCTTC
j_call: TRBJ1-1; d_call: .; clone_size: many; v_call: TRBV7-8; cdr3_aa: CASSLGETEAFF; cdr3_nt: TGTGCCAGCAGCTTGGGGGAGACTGAAGCTTTCTTT
j_call: TRBJ1-1; d_call: .; clone_size: .; v_call: TRBV12-3/TRBV12-4; cdr3_aa: CASRSRILAVNTEAFF; cdr3_nt: TGTGCCAGCAGGTCCAGGATCTTAGCGGTGAACACTGAAGCTTTCTTT
j_call: TRBJ2-3; d_call: TRBD2; clone_size: many; v_call: TRBV12-5; cdr3_aa: CASGLVIGGSGIRNTDTQYF; cdr3_nt: TGTGCTAGTGGTTTGGTAATAGGCGGTAGCGGGATAAGGAACACAGATACGCAGTATTTT
j_call: TRBJ2-1; d_call: .; clone_size: many; v_call: TRBV6-2/TRBV6-3; cdr3_aa: CASSYLAQGSYNEQFF; cdr3_nt: TGTGCCAGCAGTTACCTGGCACAGGGAAGCTACAATGAGCAGTTCTTC
j_call: TRBJ2-2; d_call: .; clone_size: many; v_call: TRBV7-2; cdr3_aa: CASSRNSGELFF; cdr3_nt: TGTGCCAGCAGCCGCAACTCCGGGGAGCTGTTTTTT
j_call: TRBJ2-1; d_call: .; clone_size: .; v_call: TRBV20-1; cdr3_aa: CSATQLEIHGEQFF; cdr3_nt: TGCAGTGCTACTCAACTTGAGATTCACGGTGAGCAGTTCTTC
j_call: TRBJ2-5; d_call: .; clone_size: .; v_call: TRBV30; cdr3_aa: CAWSPKATQYF; cdr3_nt: TGTGCCTGGAGCCCAAAGGCGACCCAGTACTTC
j_call: TRBJ2-1; d_call: TRBD2; clone_size: many; v_call: TRBV28; cdr3_aa: CASSLAASGRYNEQFF; cdr3_nt: TGTGCCAGCAGTTTAGCAGCTAGCGGGAGGTACAATGAGCAGTTCTTC
j_call: TRBJ2-2; d_call: .; clone_size: many; v_call: TRBV7-2; cdr3_aa: CASSLDTGELFF; cdr3_nt: TGTGCCAGCAGCTTGGATACCGGGGAGCTGTTTTTT
j_call: TRBJ2-3; d_call: .; clone_size: few; v_call: TRBV7-3; cdr3_aa: CASSPLGGGWDTQYF; cdr3_nt: TGTGCCAGCAGCCCCCTCGGCGGAGGGTGGGATACGCAGTATTTT
j_call: TRBJ2-1; d_call: TRBD2; clone_size: .; v_call: TRBV20-1; cdr3_aa: CSATLAGVNNEQFF; cdr3_nt: TGCAGTGCTACACTAGCGGGAGTGAACAATGAGCAGTTCTTC
j_call: TRBJ2-6; d_call: .; clone_size: .; v_call: TRBV12-3/TRBV12-4; cdr3_aa: CASSFTPTASGANVLTF; cdr3_nt: TGTGCCAGCAGTTTTACCCCGACCGCCTCTGGGGCCAACGTCCTGACTTTC
j_call: TRBJ1-1; d_call: .; clone_size: few; v_call: TRBV19; cdr3_aa: CATYDTKGLNTEAFF; cdr3_nt: TGTGCCACCTACGACACTAAGGGGTTGAACACTGAAGCTTTCTTT
j_call: TRBJ2-7; d_call: TRBD1; clone_size: .; v_call: TRBV6-5; cdr3_aa: CASSSRRTGGYEQYF; cdr3_nt: TGTGCCAGCAGCTCCCGACGGACAGGGGGCTACGAGCAGTACTTC
j_call: TRBJ2-5; d_call: TRBD2; clone_size: .; v_call: TRBV7-1; cdr3_aa: CASSSGTKETQYF; cdr3_nt: TGTGCCAGCAGCTCCGGGACTAAAGAGACCCAGTACTTC
j_call: TRBJ1-5; d_call: .; clone_size: .; v_call: TRBV19; cdr3_aa: CASSVALGSAQPQHF; cdr3_nt: TGTGCCAGTAGTGTCGCTCTCGGGTCCGCTCAGCCCCAGCATTTT
j_call: TRBJ2-2; d_call: TRBD2; clone_size: few; v_call: TRBV10-3; cdr3_aa: CAIGDGTSGTGELFF; cdr3_nt: TGTGCCATCGGGGACGGGACTAGCGGCACCGGGGAGCTGTTTTTT
j_call: TRBJ2-2; d_call: .; clone_size: many; v_call: TRBV7-8; cdr3_aa: CASSLALGGYTGELFF; cdr3_nt: TGTGCCAGCAGCTTAGCGCTGGGAGGCTACACCGGGGAGCTGTTTTTT
j_call: TRBJ2-5; d_call: TRBD1; clone_size: few; v_call: TRBV9; cdr3_aa: CASSAGTGGAKTQYF; cdr3_nt: TGTGCCAGCAGCGCTGGGACAGGGGGCGCAAAGACCCAGTACTTC
j_call: TRBJ1-2; d_call: .; clone_size: few; v_call: TRBV5-1; cdr3_aa: CASSPGIWGNGYTF; cdr3_nt: TGCGCCAGCAGCCCGGGGATATGGGGAAACGGCTACACCTTC
j_call: TRBJ2-1; d_call: TRBD2; clone_size: many; v_call: TRBV7-3; cdr3_aa: CASSLNSGRDEQFF; cdr3_nt: TGTGCCAGCAGCTTAAATAGCGGGAGGGATGAGCAGTTCTTC
j_call: TRBJ2-2; d_call: .; clone_size: few; v_call: TRBV15; cdr3_aa: CATGKGQFTGELFF; cdr3_nt: TGTGCCACCGGCAAGGGGCAATTCACCGGGGAGCTGTTTTTT
j_call: TRBJ2-4; d_call: TRBD1; clone_size: few; v_call: TRBV20-1; cdr3_aa: CSAREWSGGLNIQYF; cdr3_nt: TGCAGTGCTAGAGAATGGTCAGGGGGCCTGAACATTCAGTACTTC
j_call: TRBJ1-1; d_call: .; clone_size: .; v_call: TRBV5-1; cdr3_aa: CASSLDGRPNTEAFF; cdr3_nt: TGCGCCAGCAGCTTGGACGGACGTCCGAACACTGAAGCTTTCTTT
j_call: TRBJ2-2; d_call: .; clone_size: few; v_call: TRBV7-3; cdr3_aa: CASSRRSVGGGELFF; cdr3_nt: TGTGCCAGCAGCCGTCGATCGGTCGGTGGGGGGGAGCTGTTTTTT
j_call: TRBJ1-1; d_call: .; clone_size: many; v_call: TRBV11-2; cdr3_aa: CASSRSSGQGTEAFF; cdr3_nt: TGTGCCAGCAGCCGTTCGTCAGGCCAGGGAACTGAAGCTTTCTTT
j_call: TRBJ2-1; d_call: .; clone_size: medium-sized; v_call: TRBV7-2; cdr3_aa: CASSRDFSYNEQFF; cdr3_nt: TGTGCCAGCAGCCGGGACTTCTCTTACAATGAGCAGTTCTTC
j_call: TRBJ2-4; d_call: .; clone_size: .; v_call: TRBV12-3/TRBV12-4; cdr3_aa: CASSPDGANIQYF; cdr3_nt: TGTGCCAGCAGCCCCGACGGGGCGAACATTCAGTACTTC
j_call: TRBJ1-5; d_call: TRBD1; clone_size: few; v_call: TRBV12-3/TRBV12-4; cdr3_aa: CASTPGTGGYQPQHF; cdr3_nt: TGTGCCAGCACCCCGGGGACAGGGGGGTATCAGCCCCAGCATTTT
j_call: TRBJ2-3; d_call: .; clone_size: few; v_call: TRBV5-1; cdr3_aa: CASSTGPTDTQYF; cdr3_nt: TGCGCCAGCAGCACCGGACCCACAGATACGCAGTATTTT
j_call: TRBJ1-2; d_call: .; clone_size: .; v_call: TRBV4-2; cdr3_aa: CASSQVGASESSSGYTF; cdr3_nt: TGTGCCAGCAGCCAAGTGGGTGCCTCAGAGTCCTCCTCCGGCTACACCTTC
j_call: TRBJ2-5; d_call: .; clone_size: .; v_call: TRBV30; cdr3_aa: CAWRGPQETQYF; cdr3_nt: TGTGCCTGGAGGGGACCGCAAGAGACCCAGTACTTC
j_call: TRBJ1-5; d_call: .; clone_size: .; v_call: TRBV6-2/TRBV6-3; cdr3_aa: CASSYSMMSQPQHF; cdr3_nt: TGTGCCAGCAGTTACTCGATGATGAGTCAGCCCCAGCATTTT
j_call: TRBJ1-1; d_call: .; clone_size: few; v_call: TRBV12-3/TRBV12-4; cdr3_aa: CASSLTMGTEAFF; cdr3_nt: TGTGCCAGCAGTCTAACGATGGGCACTGAAGCTTTCTTT
j_call: TRBJ2-1; d_call: .; clone_size: few; v_call: TRBV7-6; cdr3_aa: CASSLVVGEVNEQFF; cdr3_nt: TGTGCCAGCAGCTTAGTGGTGGGAGAGGTGAATGAGCAGTTCTTC
j_call: TRBJ2-5; d_call: .; clone_size: many; v_call: TRBV7-8; cdr3_aa: CASSQKSWEGETQYF; cdr3_nt: TGTGCCAGCAGCCAAAAGAGCTGGGAAGGAGAGACCCAGTACTTC
j_call: TRBJ1-2; d_call: .; clone_size: .; v_call: TRBV20-1; cdr3_aa: CSARESWGGAKGYTF; cdr3_nt: TGCAGTGCTAGAGAGAGTTGGGGGGGCGCGAAGGGCTACACCTTC
j_call: TRBJ2-5; d_call: .; clone_size: .; v_call: TRBV11-2; cdr3_aa: CASTPNGRRGGGETQYF; cdr3_nt: TGTGCCAGCACCCCAAATGGGAGGCGGGGTGGGGGGGAGACCCAGTACTTC
j_call: TRBJ2-5; d_call: .; clone_size: .; v_call: TRBV7-2; cdr3_aa: CASSLAFQETQYF; cdr3_nt: TGTGCCAGCAGCCTAGCGTTCCAAGAGACCCAGTACTTC
j_call: TRBJ2-3; d_call: .; clone_size: .; v_call: TRBV11-3; cdr3_aa: CASSFSSGATDTQYF; cdr3_nt: TGTGCCAGCAGCTTTTCCTCGGGAGCTACAGATACGCAGTATTTT
j_call: TRBJ1-1; d_call: .; clone_size: few; v_call: TRBV15; cdr3_aa: CATSRDLADTEAFF; cdr3_nt: TGTGCCACCAGCAGAGATTTGGCGGACACTGAAGCTTTCTTT
j_call: TRBJ2-1; d_call: .; clone_size: .; v_call: TRBV12-3/TRBV12-4; cdr3_aa: CASSSREGDNEQFF; cdr3_nt: TGTGCCAGCAGTTCGCGCGAGGGGGACAATGAGCAGTTCTTC
j_call: TRBJ2-5; d_call: .; clone_size: once; v_call: TRBV24-1; cdr3_aa: CATSDKADQYQETQYF; cdr3_nt: TGTGCCACCAGTGATAAGGCAGATCAGTACCAAGAGACCCAGTACTTC
j_call: TRBJ1-5; d_call: .; clone_size: once; v_call: TRBV7-9; cdr3_aa: CASSQKNQPQHF; cdr3_nt: TGTGCCAGCAGCCAAAAAAATCAGCCCCAGCATTTT